One and the same sample provided the 26 T cell receptor beta chains below, sequenced in a study of early stage breast cancer tumors. Libraries were prepared by immunoSEQ multiplex PCR; TCRdb keeps only in-frame clonotypes and omits some of them. This table holds about 48,000 clones, around 83% found once. The sample was blood. The source is a person aged 45 to 60 with breast cancer.

This chain uses TRBV7-8 with TRBJ1-2; D uncertain. CDR3 size: 15 residues. Germline CDR1 reads SGHVS; CDR2 reads FQNEAQ. V was shortened by 5 bases and J by 2 bases, with 15 bases between the two germline ends. CDR3 region: CASSARPGGNYGYTF. In nucleotides, the CDR3 is TGTGCCAGCAGCGCTAGACCAGGCGGAAACTATGGCTACACCTTC.

This sequence joins TRBV7-9 and TRBJ2-1; D uncertain. The CDR3 runs 15 residues. Germline lookup yields CDR1 SEHNR and CDR2 FQNEAQ (reference sequence). Trimming removed 2 bases at V and 3 bases at J, with 11 bases between. The chain's CDR3 is CASSLSASFYNEQFF. Written as DNA, the CDR3 is TGTGCCAGCAGCTTATCCGCCTCATTCTACAATGAGCAGTTCTTC.

The genes are TRBV11-2 and TRBJ1-4; no definite D call. Germline assignment: CDR1 SGHAT and CDR2 FQNNGV. The CDR3 sequence is 15 residues long. V dropped 0 bases and J dropped 3 bases, with 8 bases sitting between them. CDR3 residues: CASSLDRFSNEKLFF. Here the CDR3 DNA reads TGTGCCAGCAGCTTAGATAGGTTTTCTAATGAAAAACTGTTTTTT.

The chain couples TRBV29-1 to TRBJ2-7; 7 bases agree with TRBD1. Germline CDR1 reads SQVTM; CDR2 reads ANQGSEA. V was clipped by 6 bases and J by 5 bases; unmatched bases: 13. The CDR3 contains 14 residues. The CDR3 region is CSVARDRATDEQYF. CDR3 nucleotide sequence: TGCAGCGTCGCCCGTGACAGGGCTACCGACGAGCAGTACTTC.

In this sample, this clone turned up once. This rearrangement joins TRBV29-1 to TRBJ2-3; unclear D gene. Trimming pared 7 bases from V and 1 base from J, leaving 12 bases between. Germline lookup yields CDR1 SQVTM and CDR2 ANQGSEA. The CDR3 has 13 residues. The CDR3 DNA is TGCAGCGCCCGACGTAGGGGCACAGATACGCAGTATTTT. It codes for CSARRRGTDTQYF.

This clone occurred a few times. V and J are TRBV7-9 and TRBJ2-1; a weak D match, TRBD1 (6 bases). Germline assignment: CDR1 SEHNR and CDR2 FQNEAQ (reference sequence). CDR3 length equals 12 residues. Trimming pared 4 bases from V and 8 bases from J, leaving 9 bases between. The CDR3 DNA follows: TGTGCCAGCAGCTCTCACAGGGATGAGCAGTTCTTC. Amino acid sequence: CASSSHRDEQFF.

The V call is TRBV28, the J call TRBJ2-5; 9 bases are a match to TRBD1. Germline loops: CDR1 MDHEN, CDR2 SYDVKM. J gave up 4 bases and V 4 bases, and 4 bases lay outside the gene matches. The CDR3 is made up of 14 amino acids. In nucleotides, the CDR3 is TGTGCCAGCAGTTCCGGACAGGGGTCAGAGACCCAGTACTTC. It translates to CASSSGQGSETQYF.

V usage is TRBV7-8 and J usage is TRBJ1-2; 10 nucleotides line up with TRBD1. Germline CDR1 SGHVS, CDR2 FQNEAQ. This CDR3 region has 16 residues. With 1 base clipped from V and 0 bases from J, the junction kept 2 bases outside the gene matches. CDR3 sequence: CASSLGTGGANYGYTF. The CDR3 nucleotides are TGTGCCAGCAGCTTAGGGACAGGGGGGGCTAACTATGGCTACACCTTC.

The chain carries TRBV7-2 and TRBJ2-5, with D perhaps matching TRBD2 (7 bases). This CDR3 spans 15 amino acids. With 5 bases removed from V and 1 base from J, the gap between germline ends came to 14 bases. The V gene's germline CDR1 is SGHTA and CDR2 FQGNSA. The CDR3 DNA is TGTGCCAGCAGCCCCCAGGGAGGGGGCCAAGAGACCCAGTACTTC. It translates to CASSPQGGGQETQYF.

J is TRBJ1-1 and V is TRBV2; no firm D call. Trimming took off 8 bases at V and 5 bases at J, with 9 bases between the two ends. CDR1 is SNHLY, CDR2 FYNNEI, per germline. The CDR3 is 11 amino acids. CDR3 sequence: CASPIGTEAFF. CDR3 sequence (DNA): TGTGCCAGCCCGATAGGGACTGAAGCTTTCTTT.

A few counts support this clone. The chain is built from TRBV2 and TRBJ1-2; D is undetermined. This CDR3 region has 14 residues. Germline-derived CDR1 and CDR2 are SNHLY and FYNNEI. Trimming left V 5 bases short and J 7 bases short, with 17 bases between. The CDR3 spells CASSPVVSVGGYTF. CDR3 coding DNA: TGTGCCAGCAGTCCAGTAGTTTCTGTTGGTGGCTACACCTTC.

The chain has TRBV4-1 and TRBJ2-4; 8 positions match TRBD2. V was clipped by 3 bases and J by 1 base; unmatched bases: 5. The CDR3 covers 16 residues. Germline V gives CDR1 MGHRA, CDR2 YSYEKL. The CDR3 sequence: CASSHPGGPAKNIQYF. For the CDR3, the DNA is TGCGCCAGCAGCCACCCGGGGGGGCCGGCCAAAAACATTCAGTACTTC.

V gene TRBV19 combines with J gene TRBJ2-7, with 8 bases fitting TRBD1. CDR1 is LNHDA and CDR2 is SQIVND in the germline V gene (reference sequence). The trim removed 6 bases at V and 0 bases at J, leaving 7 bases unmatched. The CDR3 extends over 15 amino acids. CDR3 sequence reads: CASRIQGGSSYEQYF. The CDR3 nucleotides are TGTGCCAGTAGGATACAGGGGGGATCCTCCTACGAGCAGTACTTC.

The chain links TRBV5-1 to TRBJ2-2; D is tentatively TRBD1 or TRBD2 (5 bases each). The CDR3 is made up of 15 amino acids. Trimming removed 4 bases from V and 1 base from J, with 11 bases in between. Germline CDR1 reads SGHRS; CDR2 reads YFSETQ. CDR3 sequence: CASSPWDGNTGELFF. The CDR3 coding sequence is TGCGCCAGCAGCCCTTGGGACGGGAACACCGGGGAGCTGTTTTTT.

The V call is TRBV19, the J call TRBJ2-3, with D perhaps matching TRBD1 (5 bases). Per the germline V gene, CDR1 is LNHDA and CDR2 is SQIVND (reference sequence). This CDR3 has 15 amino acids. Trimming took off 1 base at V and 6 bases at J, with 14 bases between the two ends. The CDR3 here is CASSIGTFAGDTQYF. The CDR3 DNA is TGTGCCAGTAGTATAGGGACGTTTGCAGGGGATACGCAGTATTTT.

The chain has TRBV7-9 and TRBJ2-2; 9 nucleotides agree with TRBD1. V dropped 1 base and J dropped 6; count of bases not matched to a gene: 3. Germline V lookup: CDR1 SEHNR, CDR2 FQNEAQ (reference sequence). The CDR3 is 15 amino acids. CDR3 sequence reads: CASSLVGQGPGELFF. CDR3 in DNA: TGTGCCAGCAGCTTAGTGGGACAGGGTCCCGGGGAGCTGTTTTTT.

The chain uses TRBV14 and TRBJ2-3; 8 nucleotides match TRBD2. V dropped 1 base and J dropped 8; count of bases not matched to a gene: 8. The germline V gene encodes CDR1 SGHDN and CDR2 FVKESK. The CDR3 covers 15 residues. CDR3 coding DNA: TGTGCCAGCAGCCAAGCCCGGACTAGCATGGGTACGCAGTATTTT. It translates to CASSQARTSMGTQYF.

The chain employs TRBV7-2 and TRBJ1-2; 8 bases align to TRBD1. Per germline, CDR1 SGHTA and CDR2 FQGNSA. V shed 0 bases and J 0 bases; nucleotides not matched to a gene: 9. The CDR3 consists of 18 residues. The CDR3 nucleotides read TGTGCCAGCAGCTTAGCGGGGGGTACAGGGGGAGCTAACTATGGCTACACCTTC. Residues: CASSLAGGTGGANYGYTF.

In its sample, this clone was seen once. This rearrangement joins TRBV13 to TRBJ2-7; a weak D match, TRBD2 (7 bases). The V end was cut by 6 bases, the J end by 0 bases, with 12 bases between. The germline V gene encodes CDR1 PRHDT and CDR2 FYEKMQ (reference sequence). This CDR3 is built from 14 residues. The CDR3 bases are TGTGCCAGCAGTCTAGCGGACAGCTCCTACGAGCAGTACTTC. It encodes CASSLADSSYEQYF.

The chain joins TRBV2 to TRBJ1-4; D may be TRBD1 (5 bases). Trimming pared 4 bases from V and 4 bases from J, leaving 13 bases between. Per the germline V gene, CDR1 is SNHLY and CDR2 is FYNNEI. The CDR3 has 15 residues. Here the CDR3 reads CASSAARDLNEKLFF. The CDR3 DNA sequence: TGTGCCAGCAGTGCCGCAAGGGACCTTAATGAAAAACTGTTTTTT.

The chain links TRBV11-2 to TRBJ2-6, with D uncertain. The CDR3 covers 13 residues. The germline gives CDR1 SGHAT, CDR2 FQNNGV. Deletions cut 2 bases from V and 3 bases from J, with 2 bases between. The chain's CDR3 is CASSLFGANVLTF. In DNA, the CDR3 is TGTGCCAGCAGCTTATTTGGGGCCAACGTCCTGACTTTC.

Remarks on this clone: The junction does not match germline at one end; this may be a read error. The rearrangement uses TRBV18 and TRBJ2-7; possible D gene TRBD1, 5 bases. The CDR3 contains 15 residues. The germline V gene has CDR1 KGHSH and CDR2 LQKENI. The CDR3 coding sequence is TGTGCCAGCCCACCACAGGTGGTAAGGAAGTACGAGCAGTACTTC. It encodes CASPPQVVRKYEQYF.

The V and J genes are TRBV6-1 and TRBJ1-3; D is undetermined. The CDR3 sequence is 15 residues long. Germline assignment: CDR1 MNHNS and CDR2 SASEGT. Trimming removed 4 bases at V and 5 bases at J, with 15 bases between. CDR3 coding DNA: TGTGCCAGCAGTGTGGCGGGTCTCTTTCGAAACACCATATATTTT. Translating gives CASSVAGLFRNTIYF.

This sequence joins TRBV10-2 and TRBJ2-7, with 8 bases that match TRBD1. CDR1 and CDR2 from the germline V gene are WSHSY and SAAADI. Germline trimming cut 10 bases from V and 0 bases from J; bases unmatched to any gene: 8. CDR3 length equals 14 residues. DNA for the CDR3: TGCGCCACTCTCGGACAGGGAGACTCCTACGAGCAGTACTTC. Its translation: CATLGQGDSYEQYF.

This chain links TRBV10-3 with TRBJ2-1, with 9 bases aligning to TRBD2. V was pared by 4 bases and J by 10 bases, with 11 bases of the junction left unmatched. The CDR3 extends over 15 amino acids. CDR1 ENHRY and CDR2 SYGVKD come from the germline V gene. CDR3 protein: CAISGGLREGGEQFF. The CDR3 region has the DNA TGTGCCATCAGTGGTGGTTTGCGGGAGGGAGGGGAGCAGTTCTTC.

This clone was found a few times. The chain uses TRBV7-9 and TRBJ2-6; D might be TRBD2 (6 bases). Germline V gene sequence: CDR1 SEHNR, CDR2 FQNEAQ (reference sequence). Trimming removed 5 bases from V and 1 base from J, with 12 bases in between. The CDR3 consists of 16 residues. CDR3 DNA sequence: TGTGCCAGCAGCCCTACCGGGGGATCTGGGGCCAACGTCCTGACTTTC. This codes for CASSPTGGSGANVLTF.